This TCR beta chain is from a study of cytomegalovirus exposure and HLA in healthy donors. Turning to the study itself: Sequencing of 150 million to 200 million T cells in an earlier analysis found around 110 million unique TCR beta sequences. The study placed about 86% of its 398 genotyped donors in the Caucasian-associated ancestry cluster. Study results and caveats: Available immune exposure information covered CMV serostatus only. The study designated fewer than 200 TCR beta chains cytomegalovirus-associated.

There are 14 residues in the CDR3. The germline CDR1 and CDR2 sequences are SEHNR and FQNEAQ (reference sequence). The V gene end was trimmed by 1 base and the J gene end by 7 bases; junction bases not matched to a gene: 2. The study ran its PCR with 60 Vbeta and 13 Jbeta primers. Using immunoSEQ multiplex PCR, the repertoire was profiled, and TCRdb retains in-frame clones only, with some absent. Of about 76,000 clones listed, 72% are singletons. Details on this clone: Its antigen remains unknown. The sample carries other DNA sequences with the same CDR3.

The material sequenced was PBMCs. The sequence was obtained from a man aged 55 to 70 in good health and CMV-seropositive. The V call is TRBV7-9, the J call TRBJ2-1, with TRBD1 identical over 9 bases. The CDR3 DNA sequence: TGTGCCAGCAGCTTAGGACAGGGGGTAAATGAGCAGTTCTTC. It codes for CASSLGQGVNEQFF. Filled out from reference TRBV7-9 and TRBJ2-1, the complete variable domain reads DTGVSQNPRHKITKRGQNVTFRCDPISEHNRLYWYRQTLGQGPEFLTYFQNEAQLEKSRLLSDRFSAERPKGSFSTLEIQRTEQGDSAMYLCASSLGQGVNEQFFGPGTRLTVL.